Below are 18 T cell receptor beta chains sequenced from a single sample in a study of read filtering for tumor transcriptome and immune sequencing. The library was built from approximately 400 ng RNA with molecular barcoded adaptors for alpha/delta and beta/gamma chains. One entry per CDR3 protein, called by TCRdb with MiXCR from the reads. Here the sample spans roughly 130,000 distinct CDR3 sequences, approximately 13% being singletons. The specimen was a population of CD138-negative cells sorted from bone marrow. The source of these receptors is a donor at least 40 years old with multiple myeloma.

This clonotype was seen at least ten times. The rearrangement uses TRBV9 and TRBJ2-5, with 7 bases that match TRBD1. V trimming: 0 bases; J trimming: 5 bases; junction bases outside the gene matches: 10. CDR1 and CDR2 (germline): SGDLS, YYNGEE. This CDR3 has 16 amino acids. The chain's CDR3 is CASSVGTGSPAETQYF. The DNA of the CDR3 is TGTGCCAGCAGCGTAGGGACAGGATCCCCCGCGGAGACCCAGTACTTC.

This clonotype was detected many times. The CDR3 region has the DNA TGTGCCAGCAGGAGTTACAATGAGCAGTTCTTC. Translation gives CASRSYNEQFF. This rearrangement joins TRBV13 to TRBJ2-1; no clear D gene. V lost 6 bases to trimming and J lost 4 bases, with 4 bases between them. CDR1 and CDR2 from the germline V gene are PRHDT and FYEKMQ (reference sequence). CDR3 length: 11 residues.

This clonotype was recorded at least ten times. This chain connects TRBV23-1 to TRBJ2-7; perhaps TRBD2 as D (6 bases). TRBV23-1 has ORF status, its function being uncertain. V was trimmed by 5 bases and J by 3 bases, leaving 26 bases between them. The CDR3 covers 18 residues. The DNA for the CDR3 is TGCGCCAGCAGTTTTAATTCGCGGAGGGGCCGCCAGCGCTACGAGCAGTACTTC. It specifies CASSFNSRRGRQRYEQYF.

This clonotype was seen at least ten times. The V and J genes are TRBV29-1 and TRBJ2-2; D not certain. The V gene lost 7 bases and the J gene lost 5 bases, with 14 bases spanning the gap. CDR3 length: 13 residues. Germline V CDR1 and CDR2: SQVTM, ANQGSEA. The CDR3 sequence: CSATQRHTGELFF. The CDR3 DNA reads as TGCAGCGCGACCCAACGACATACCGGGGAGCTGTTTTTT.

Worth noting for this clonotype: This could be a read error, since a much larger clone is one nucleotide away. The chain combines TRBV29-1 with TRBJ2-1; tentatively, D is TRBD2 (6 bases). CDR1 and CDR2 from the germline V gene are SQVTM and ANQGSEA. Deletions cut 0 bases from V and 2 bases from J, with 11 bases between. This CDR3 contains 15 residues. For the CDR3, the DNA is TGCAGCGTTGAAGAAGTGGCGGGACCCTACAATGAGCAGTTCTTC. This gives the protein CSVEEVAGPYNEQFF.

In this sample, this clonotype turned up many times. This chain uses TRBV7-9 with TRBJ2-3; D uncertain. Per germline, CDR1 SEHNR and CDR2 FQNEAQ (reference sequence). The CDR3 extends over 13 amino acids. V was pared by 3 bases and J by 2 bases, with 6 bases between. CDR3 in DNA: TGTGCCAGCAGCTTTGGCCTCACAGATACGCAGTATTTT. Its translation is CASSFGLTDTQYF.

This clonotype was observed at least ten times. The rearrangement links TRBV5-1 to TRBJ2-5; D could derive from TRBD1 or TRBD2 (5 bases each). CDR1 and CDR2 (germline): SGHRS, YFSETQ. Trimming pared 4 bases from V and 6 bases from J, leaving 19 bases between. The CDR3 runs 15 residues. The CDR3 protein is CASSQELQGTQTQYF. The CDR3 DNA is TGCGCCAGCAGCCAAGAACTACAAGGGACGCAGACCCAGTACTTC.

This clonotype has at least ten counts. The rearrangement joins TRBV19 to TRBJ2-1; TRBD2 matches 11 bases. There are 16 residues in the CDR3. V trimming: 5 bases; J trimming: 3 bases; junction bases outside the gene matches: 6. The germline gives CDR1 LNHDA, CDR2 SQIVND (reference sequence). The CDR3 loop is CASSSPLAGGYNEQFF. Written as DNA, the CDR3 is TGTGCCAGTAGTTCCCCCCTAGCGGGGGGCTACAATGAGCAGTTCTTC.

This clonotype came up many times. The chain couples TRBV20-1 to TRBJ2-7, with 7 bases that match TRBD2. CDR1 and CDR2 (germline): DFQATT, SNEGSKA (reference sequence). J lost 5 bases, V lost 6 bases, and 13 bases had no gene match. The CDR3 covers 14 residues. The CDR3 bases are TGCAGTGCCCCCGACGGGCGGGAGCAGGACGAGCAGTACTTC. Translation: CSAPDGREQDEQYF.

This clonotype was counted at least ten times. The chain links TRBV20-1 to TRBJ2-3; D call uncertain. The V end lost 5 bases, the J end lost 2 bases, and 17 bases lay between the germline ends. The V gene's germline CDR1 is DFQATT and CDR2 SNEGSKA (reference sequence). The CDR3 loop spans 15 amino acids. For the CDR3, the DNA is TGCAGTGCTCGCCGGACCGTCTCCATCACAGATACGCAGTATTTT. Translation: CSARRTVSITDTQYF.

This clonotype has ten or more counts. CDR3 bases: TGCAGCGCAGAAAGTTACAGTGGGGGTAACTATGGCTACACCTTC. Translating gives CSAESYSGGNYGYTF. The rearrangement links TRBV29-1 to TRBJ1-2; tentatively, D is TRBD1 (5 bases). Trimming took 7 bases from V and 1 from J, leaving 19 bases between them. The CDR3 is 15 amino acids. Germline assignment: CDR1 SQVTM and CDR2 ANQGSEA.

In the case of this clonotype: Since a much larger clone is just one base distant, this may be a read error. V is TRBV6-5 and J is TRBJ2-3; tentatively, D is TRBD1 or TRBD2 (7 bases each). The CDR3 is 17 residues long. The germline V gene encodes CDR1 MNHEY and CDR2 SVGAGI. The chain's CDR3 is CACSYGRGRMVTDTQYF. The CDR3 DNA is TGTGCCTGCAGTTATGGGAGGGGGCGAATGGTCACAGATACGCAGTATTTT.

Concerning this clonotype: With a much larger clone just one base away, this may be a read error. Given the absence of the conserved phenylalanine or tryptophan at the CDR3 end, a read error is likely. This chain links TRBV2 with TRBJ2-3, with D perhaps given as TRBD1 or TRBD2 (5 bases each). CDR1 and CDR2 from the germline V gene are SNHLY and FYNNEI. This CDR3 has 13 residues. With 7 bases removed from V and 3 bases from J, the gap between germline ends came to 11 bases. The CDR3 reads CASIRDLTDTQYS. The CDR3 DNA sequence: TGTGCCAGCATCCGGGACCTAACAGATACGCAGTATTCT.

The sample holds many counts of this clonotype. The rearrangement joins TRBV29-1 to TRBJ2-7, with 8 bases identical to TRBD2. The CDR3 is 12 residues long. Germline assignment: CDR1 SQVTM and CDR2 ANQGSEA. The J segment lost 7 bases and the V segment lost 5 bases, leaving 7 bases of the junction unmatched. The CDR3 spells CSVPSGGGEQYF. CDR3 DNA: TGCAGCGTTCCCTCGGGGGGGGGGGAGCAGTACTTC.

With respect to this clonotype: It may be a read error: a sequence one base away is much more abundant. The V and J genes are TRBV28 and TRBJ1-1, with D unclear. The CDR3 loop spans 12 amino acids. Germline assignment: CDR1 MDHEN and CDR2 SYDVKM. CDR3 sequence: CSGRRENTEAFF. CDR3 DNA: TGTTCCGGACGACGGGAGAACACTGAAGCTTTCTTT.

This clonotype was seen ten or more times. This rearrangement joins TRBV7-2 to TRBJ2-1, with 9 nucleotides matching TRBD1. Germline loops: CDR1 SGHTA, CDR2 FQGNSA. J gave up 1 base and V 5 bases, and 3 bases lay outside the gene matches. The CDR3 contains 15 residues. Here the CDR3 DNA reads TGTGCCAGCAGCACGGGACAGGGTTCCTACAATGAGCAGTTCTTC. Protein product: CASSTGQGSYNEQFF.

This clonotype was counted a few times. The genes are TRBV5-1 and TRBJ2-7, with D possibly being TRBD2 (6 bases). The CDR3 has 14 residues. Germline V CDR1 and CDR2: SGHRS, YFSETQ. Trimming shortened V by 4 bases and J by 5 bases, and 16 bases separated the two germline ends. DNA for the CDR3: TGCGCCAGCAGCGGGACTTCCTCCAGCGACGAGCAGTACTTC. Translation gives CASSGTSSSDEQYF.

This clonotype was seen a handful of times. The V gene is TRBV3-1, the J gene TRBJ2-1; 10 bases are a match to TRBD2. CDR3 size: 17 residues. Germline loops: CDR1 LGHDT, CDR2 YNNKEL (reference sequence). The trim removed 0 bases at V and 6 bases at J, leaving 8 bases unmatched. CDR3 sequence (DNA): TGTGCCAGCAGCCAAGACCATAGCGGGAGGAAAGGCAATGAGCAGTTCTTC. Translated: CASSQDHSGRKGNEQFF.